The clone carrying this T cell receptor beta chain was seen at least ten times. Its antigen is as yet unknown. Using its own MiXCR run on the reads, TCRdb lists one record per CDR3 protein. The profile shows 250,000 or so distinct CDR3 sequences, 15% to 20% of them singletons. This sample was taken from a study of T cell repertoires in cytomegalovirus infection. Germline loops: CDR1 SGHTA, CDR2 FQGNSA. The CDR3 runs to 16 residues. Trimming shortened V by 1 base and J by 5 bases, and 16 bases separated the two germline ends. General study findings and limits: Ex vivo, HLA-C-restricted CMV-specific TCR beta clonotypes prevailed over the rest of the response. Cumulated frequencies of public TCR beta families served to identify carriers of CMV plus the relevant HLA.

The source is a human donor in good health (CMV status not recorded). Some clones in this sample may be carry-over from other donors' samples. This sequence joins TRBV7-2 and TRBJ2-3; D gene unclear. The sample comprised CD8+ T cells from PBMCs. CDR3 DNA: TGTGCCAGCAGCTTAGTGGGGAATTTCTGGGTAGATACGCAGTATTTT. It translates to CASSLVGNFWVDTQYF.